Sequencing of this T cell receptor beta chain was carried out in a study of response to subunit inactivated influenza vaccine (dated 2018 in TCRdb). Study-wide context: Deep quantitative T cell receptor repertoire profiling was used in the study to track responses to a trivalent subunit inactivated influenza vaccine.

The library was generated by RT-PCR. The sequencer listed for this sample is Illumina HiSeq 2500. The public reads were reanalyzed by TCRdb: fastp trimming at Q25, MiXCR alignment, in-frame beta chains only. Identical CDR3 proteins give one entry, which carries the most common genes and DNA. The sample records 150,000 or so distinct CDR3 sequences, roughly 10% of which are singletons. Roughly a third of the sample is held by the ten biggest clonotypes. Results and caveats for the whole study, not just this receptor: The authors proposed that each seasonal influenza vaccination may bring in only a limited number of new T cells.

About this clonotype itself: The antigen it binds to is not known. The junction does not match germline at one end; this may be a read error.

The specimen comprised CD8+ T cells sorted from PBMCs, sampled roughly 24 months after vaccination. The TCR originated in a man between 45 and 75 years old who received an inactivated influenza vaccine. Donor details come from another sample of the same person, matched by shared clones.

CDR3 region: CASSQAGARGPSEQYF. The nucleotides read TGCGCCAGCAGTCAAGCCGGGGCCAGAGGCCCTAGCGAGCAGTACTTC. This chain is built from TRBV4-3 and TRBJ2-7; the D gene is perhaps TRBD1 or TRBD2, each of them matching over 5 bases. Spanning cysteine to phenylalanine, the CDR3 consists of 16 amino acids. The read is trimmed to its CDR3 DNA, 48 bases read in frame from base 1. The germline V gene specifies LGHNA as CDR1 and YSLEER as CDR2.